The T cell receptor beta chain described here comes from a study of a mutant IDH1 vaccine in newly diagnosed glioma. About the research overall: Vaccine administration was initiated 4-6 weeks following radiotherapy alone, or with temozolomide cycles.

Time point of the sample: week 47, end of study. One vaccine dose held 300 ug of mutant IDH1 20-mer peptide and came with topical imiquimod. There were new WHO grade 3 or 4 astrocytomas in the donors, and these were IDH1-mutant and ATRX-lost. Worth noting for this clone: The antigen is undetermined.

Using immunoSEQ multiplex PCR, the repertoire was profiled, and TCRdb retains in-frame clones only, with some absent. Of 84,000 or so clones in the sample, around four fifths are singletons; the top ten hold more than 4.5%. Trimming cost V 6 bases and J 3 bases, with 15 bases left between them. This CDR3 has 14 residues. Germline loops: CDR1 MDHEN, CDR2 SYDVKM. The sequence was collected from a man between 40 and 49 years old with glioma. Source: PBMCs, taken from a glioma patient whose treatment included an IDH1 peptide vaccine. The chain couples TRBV28 to TRBJ2-7, with D possibly TRBD1 on 5 matching bases. CDR3 amino acids: CASSSTGFLYEQYF. CDR3 in DNA: TGTGCCAGCAGCTCCACAGGTTTTCTCTACGAGCAGTACTTC.